The rows below give T cell receptor beta chains drawn from one sample of a study of metastatic and nonmetastatic thyroid tumors. TCRdb ran MiXCR on the PCR reads. The data contain 40,000 or so clones, roughly half of them singletons. The sequencing input was tumor tissue. The receptors come from a male donor with papillary thyroid cancer or a benign thyroid nodule (not recorded which). Some clones in this sample may be carry-over from other donors' samples. CDR3s include the opening cysteine and the closing phenylalanine or tryptophan.

V	CDR3
TRBV12-3/TRBV12-4	CASSERTGENTEAFF
TRBV25-1	CASSRQNSGNTIYF
TRBV20-1	CSARDSEPYEQYF
TRBV5-1	CASSLEQAARSNEQFF
TRBV9	CASSVDRGGTNYGYTF
TRBV30	CAWSVGTGDSNQPQHF
TRBV28	CASSPRGLSYEQYF
TRBV18	CASSPAAGTGVYYEQYF
TRBV7-9	CASSTTSGTLEQYF
TRBV30	CAGGQGAYEQYF
TRBV20-1	CSANSLGLAEEDTQYF
TRBV30	CAWVAGGTYEQYF
TRBV5-4	CASSLETAPGGYTF
TRBV4-1	CASSQFAGRVADTQYF
TRBV3-1	CASSQDRDQPQHF
TRBV20-1	CSARARDSRSYNEQFF
TRBV7-2	CASSFSLAGGAYEQYF
TRBV20-1	CSARDRGTGDTEAFF
TRBV20-1	CSASGQGETYEQYF
TRBV20-1	CSARGLSGGIVYNEQFF
TRBV24-1	CATSDLDPGLAATGELFF
TRBV4-1	CASSRRGALEEQYF